Presented here are 10 T cell receptor beta chains from one specimen sequenced in a study of OX40 agonist ivuxolimab in advanced cancers. Clones were sequenced by immunoSEQ multiplex PCR, and TCRdb holds only the in-frame ones, with some missing. The profile shows around 100,000 clones, about nine tenths of them singletons. The material was CD4+ or CD8+ T cells sorted from blood, obtained in a trial of the OX40 agonist ivuxolimab. Receptors originate from an adult with an advanced solid tumor such as melanoma, head and neck, liver or kidney cancer.

The chain has TRBV5-1 and TRBJ2-1; TRBD2 is a possible D gene (6 bases). Germline assignment: CDR1 SGHRS and CDR2 YFSETQ. Trimming took off 0 bases at V and 1 base at J, with 8 bases between the two ends. The CDR3 sequence is 15 residues long. CDR3 sequence reads: CASSLGAGSYNEQFF. The CDR3 DNA follows: TGCGCCAGCAGCTTGGGTGCGGGGTCCTACAATGAGCAGTTCTTC.

The rearrangement links TRBV10-3 to TRBJ2-1; the D call may be TRBD1 or TRBD2 (6 bases each). The CDR3 consists of 13 residues. Trimming left V 4 bases short and J 10 bases short, with 14 bases between. The V gene's germline CDR1 is ENHRY and CDR2 SYGVKD. CDR3 amino acids: CAISVGGGDEQFF. The CDR3 DNA reads as TGTGCCATCAGTGTGGGGGGCGGGGACGAGCAGTTCTTC.

This chain joins TRBV28 and TRBJ1-4, with a tentative D call TRBD1 (5 bases). CDR1 is MDHEN and CDR2 is SYDVKM in the germline V gene. V was clipped by 5 bases and J by 0 bases, with 19 bases between them. The CDR3 is 18 amino acids. The CDR3 DNA reads TGTGCCAGCAGTATACCCGACAGTCCACGCGCAACTAATGAAAAACTGTTTTTT. Protein: CASSIPDSPRATNEKLFF.

This clone was observed a single time. This chain joins TRBV7-3 and TRBJ2-5; D is ambiguous. The V end lost 5 bases, the J end lost 4 bases, and 11 bases lay between the germline ends. Germline lookup yields CDR1 SGHTA and CDR2 FQGTGA. This CDR3 is built from 13 residues. The CDR3 loop reads CASSTQPGETQYF. The CDR3 bases are TGTGCCAGCAGCACCCAGCCCGGAGAGACCCAGTACTTC.

The chain is built from TRBV27 and TRBJ2-6; D gene ambiguous. Germline CDR1 is MNHEY and CDR2 is SMNVEV (reference sequence). V was cut by 3 bases and J by 2 bases, with 17 bases left in between. The CDR3 spans 18 residues. CDR3 coding DNA: TGTGCCAGCAGTTTGGGTACCGGTCGGCGTGCTGGGGCCAACGTCCTGACTTTC. Translated, it gives CASSLGTGRRAGANVLTF.

The chain carries TRBV2 and TRBJ2-7; D may be TRBD2 (5 bases). The V gene's germline CDR1 is SNHLY and CDR2 FYNNEI. The CDR3 spans 14 residues. The V gene lost 6 bases and the J gene lost 0 bases, with 12 bases spanning the gap. The chain's CDR3 is CASRNGMSSYEQYF. The CDR3 DNA follows: TGTGCCAGCAGGAACGGGATGAGCTCCTACGAGCAGTACTTC.

This sequence joins TRBV7-9 and TRBJ2-1, with 7 nucleotides matching TRBD1. V was pared by 5 bases and J by 2 bases, with 6 bases of the junction left unmatched. Germline CDR1 SEHNR, CDR2 FQNEAQ (reference sequence). CDR3 size: 15 residues. CDR3 protein: CASSLKGAAYNEQFF. The CDR3 DNA reads TGTGCCAGCAGCCTTAAGGGGGCTGCCTACAATGAGCAGTTCTTC.

The J gene is TRBJ2-5, the V gene TRBV6-4; no firm D call. V was clipped by 5 bases and J by 5 bases, with 12 bases between them. CDR3 size: 13 residues. Germline V gene data show CDR1 as MRHNA and CDR2 as SNTAGT. CDR3 in DNA: TGTGCCAGCAGTCGGAACTTGGGGGAGACCCAGTACTTC. Translated: CASSRNLGETQYF.

This chain links TRBV11-2 with TRBJ2-7; 8 nucleotides match TRBD1. This CDR3 region has 14 residues. Trimming cost V 1 base and J 3 bases; bases outside gene matches: 2. CDR1 and CDR2 (germline): SGHAT, FQNNGV. CDR3 region: CASSLGGQDYEQYF. The CDR3 region has the DNA TGTGCCAGCAGCTTAGGGGGACAGGACTACGAGCAGTACTTC.

V is TRBV6-5 and J is TRBJ1-2; D uncertain. Germline CDR1 MNHEY, CDR2 SVGAGI. Trimming took off 6 bases at V and 0 bases at J, with 8 bases between the two ends. The CDR3 totals 13 residues. CDR3 nucleotide sequence: TGTGCCAGCAGGCGGCTGGCTAACTATGGCTACACCTTC. Protein sequence: CASRRLANYGYTF.